This T cell receptor (beta chain) stems from a study of control samples from healthy donors and cancer patients (TCRdb year 2020). Libraries were prepared through the immunoSEQ multiplex PCR assay. The immuneACCESS repertoire file appears here via TCRdb, limited to in-frame rearrangements. These files lack a portion of the clones; in checked studies, under half of the deficit traces to unresolved V genes, and the cause of the others is not known. The sample yields just under 75,000 clones; roughly nine tenths were counted once. The ten largest make up 3% to 4% of the sample. The CDR3 spans 13 residues, from the cysteine through the phenylalanine. Kept here is only the CDR3 DNA, which spans 39 bases and is read in frame from base 1. Germline trimming: 5 bases from V, 6 bases from J; junction bases outside gene matches: 5. About this clone: What antigen it recognizes has not been identified. Nothing much larger sits one base from this clone, and base qualities are not available.

Sequenced input: blood. This TCR was sampled from a woman aged 50 to 60 in good health. The sequence joins TRBV12-3 or TRBV12-4 to TRBJ1-2, with TRBD1 matching 8 junction bases. The CDR3 corresponds to CASSRTGRDGYTF. The sequence in DNA is TGTGCCAGCAGTCGGACAGGGCGGGATGGCTACACCTTC.